A selection of T cell receptor beta chains follows, all from one sample in a study of molecular identifiers for immune sequencing clone quantification. Using its own MiXCR run on the PCR reads, TCRdb lists one record per CDR3 protein. Altogether 100,000 or so distinct CDR3 sequences are present, roughly 21% being singletons, with the ten largest covering approximately 0.99%. The sample comprised naive CD8+ T cells from blood, with Jurkat cell RNA spiked in. These receptors originate from a human donor in good health. Some libraries in this study had Jurkat cell RNA spiked in. Each CDR3 is given with its conserved first and last residue. D genes are given only for firm matches. Rows give clone size only sometimes, using once, few, many, or a class for an expanded clone.

length: 15; J: TRBJ2-6; D: .; size: many; V: TRBV2; CDR3: CASSEGSSGANVLTF; DNA: TGTGCCAGCAGTGAAGGTAGCTCTGGGGCCAACGTCCTGACTTTC
length: 17; J: TRBJ2-3; D: TRBD2; size: .; V: TRBV4-3; CDR3: CASSQDPFAGGTDTQYF; DNA: TGCGCCAGCAGCCAAGATCCATTTGCGGGGGGGACAGATACGCAGTATTTT
length: 15; J: TRBJ2-3; D: .; size: many; V: TRBV12-5; CDR3: CASGLVIGQTDTQYF; DNA: TGTGCTAGTGGTTTGGTAATCGGACAGACAGATACGCAGTATTTT
length: 17; J: TRBJ2-3; D: .; size: many; V: TRBV7-6; CDR3: CASSPPGRSTSTDTQYF; DNA: TGTGCCAGCAGCCCCCCTGGCAGGTCCACTAGCACAGATACGCAGTATTTT
length: 12; J: TRBJ2-7; D: .; size: many; V: TRBV18; CDR3: CASSPGMGEQYF; DNA: TGTGCCAGCTCACCAGGGATGGGGGAGCAGTACTTC
length: 15; J: TRBJ2-7; D: .; size: many; V: TRBV19; CDR3: CASSRGAKSSYEQYF; DNA: TGTGCCAGTAGTCGTGGCGCCAAGAGCTCCTACGAGCAGTACTTC
length: 16; J: TRBJ2-5; D: .; size: .; V: TRBV27; CDR3: CASSFHGPRVQETQYF; DNA: TGTGCCAGCAGTTTTCATGGCCCGAGGGTCCAAGAGACCCAGTACTTC
length: 14; J: TRBJ2-3; D: TRBD2; size: .; V: TRBV7-9; CDR3: CASSPLAGEDTQYF; DNA: TGTGCCAGCAGCCCCCTGGCGGGAGAGGATACGCAGTATTTT
length: 14; J: TRBJ1-2; D: .; size: many; V: TRBV28; CDR3: CASSFGVATYGYTF; DNA: TGTGCCAGCAGTTTCGGGGTAGCAACGTATGGCTACACCTTC
length: 11; J: TRBJ1-2; D: .; size: .; V: TRBV27; CDR3: CASSSNYGYTF; DNA: TGTGCCAGCAGTTCTAACTATGGCTACACCTTC
length: 16; J: TRBJ2-7; D: .; size: few; V: TRBV11-2; CDR3: CASSFRTRMGPYEQYF; DNA: TGTGCCAGCAGCTTCAGGACACGCATGGGCCCCTACGAGCAGTACTTC
length: 15; J: TRBJ1-1; D: TRBD1; size: many; V: TRBV7-9; CDR3: CASSPDRGFGTEAFF; DNA: TGTGCCAGCAGCCCCGACAGGGGGTTCGGCACTGAAGCTTTCTTT
length: 11; J: TRBJ2-5; D: .; size: many; V: TRBV12-3/TRBV12-4; CDR3: CASSDKETQYF; DNA: TGTGCCAGCAGTGACAAGGAGACCCAGTACTTC
length: 17; J: TRBJ2-1; D: TRBD2; size: .; V: TRBV28; CDR3: CASSPLMGRAAYNEQFF; DNA: TGTGCCAGCAGTCCCTTAATGGGGAGGGCGGCCTACAATGAGCAGTTCTTC
length: 14; J: TRBJ2-7; D: .; size: many; V: TRBV13; CDR3: CASSNRRRTYEQYF; DNA: TGTGCCAGCAGCAACAGACGGAGGACCTACGAGCAGTACTTC
length: 15; J: TRBJ2-1; D: TRBD2; size: few; V: TRBV11-3; CDR3: CASSLWGLVGDEQFF; DNA: TGTGCCAGCAGCTTATGGGGACTAGTGGGCGATGAGCAGTTCTTC
length: 13; J: TRBJ1-2; D: .; size: many; V: TRBV12-3/TRBV12-4; CDR3: CASSFGSGYGYTF; DNA: TGTGCCAGCAGTTTCGGTTCCGGCTATGGCTACACCTTC
length: 15; J: TRBJ2-7; D: TRBD2; size: .; V: TRBV6-2/TRBV6-3; CDR3: CASTYLAGGGYEQYF; DNA: TGTGCCAGCACCTACCTAGCGGGAGGTGGGTACGAGCAGTACTTC
length: 17; J: TRBJ2-3; D: TRBD2; size: many; V: TRBV2; CDR3: CASSESRGGASTDTQYF; DNA: TGTGCCAGCAGTGAGAGCCGGGGGGGGGCTAGCACAGATACGCAGTATTTT
length: 13; J: TRBJ2-7; D: .; size: many; V: TRBV20-1; CDR3: CSAHEVNSYEQYF; DNA: TGCAGTGCCCATGAGGTCAACTCCTACGAGCAGTACTTC
length: 14; J: TRBJ2-3; D: .; size: .; V: TRBV19; CDR3: CASTEGVATDTQYF; DNA: TGTGCCAGTACCGAAGGGGTAGCCACAGATACGCAGTATTTT
length: 15; J: TRBJ1-5; D: .; size: .; V: TRBV28; CDR3: CASGPPQGGNQPQHF; DNA: TGTGCCAGCGGTCCTCCCCAGGGTGGCAATCAGCCCCAGCATTTT
length: 16; J: TRBJ2-1; D: .; size: few; V: TRBV6-2/TRBV6-3; CDR3: CASSSDSSLPYNEQFF; DNA: TGTGCCAGCAGCAGTGACAGTTCGCTACCCTACAATGAGCAGTTCTTC
length: 14; J: TRBJ2-7; D: .; size: many; V: TRBV7-2; CDR3: CASSLGVLGYEQYF; DNA: TGTGCCAGCAGCTTAGGGGTTCTAGGCTACGAGCAGTACTTC
length: 14; J: TRBJ1-5; D: .; size: .; V: TRBV27; CDR3: CASSLRGVYQPQHF; DNA: TGTGCCAGCAGTTTAAGAGGGGTCTATCAGCCCCAGCATTTT
length: 13; J: TRBJ1-1; D: .; size: many; V: TRBV28; CDR3: CASRLGGATEAFF; DNA: TGTGCCAGCAGATTAGGGGGGGCCACTGAAGCTTTCTTT
length: 12; J: TRBJ2-3; D: .; size: many; V: TRBV11-2; CDR3: CASKPLRDTQYF; DNA: TGTGCCAGCAAACCACTCAGGGATACGCAGTATTTT
length: 16; J: TRBJ2-5; D: TRBD1; size: .; V: TRBV19; CDR3: CASSIGVTGNQETQYF; DNA: TGTGCCAGTAGTATAGGCGTGACAGGGAACCAAGAGACCCAGTACTTC
length: 17; J: TRBJ1-5; D: .; size: few; V: TRBV28; CDR3: CASGYPTGGHSNQPQHF; DNA: TGTGCCAGCGGATATCCAACGGGAGGCCATAGCAATCAGCCCCAGCATTTT
length: 15; J: TRBJ1-4; D: .; size: few; V: TRBV7-6; CDR3: CASSLEPRTNEKLFF; DNA: TGTGCCAGCAGCTTAGAACCAAGAACTAATGAAAAACTGTTTTTT
length: 16; J: TRBJ2-2; D: .; size: few; V: TRBV4-3; CDR3: CASSQVVAGYNGELFF; DNA: TGCGCCAGCAGCCAAGTAGTGGCAGGGTATAACGGGGAGCTGTTTTTT
length: 15; J: TRBJ2-1; D: .; size: few; V: TRBV28; CDR3: CASSLYQGPYNEQFF; DNA: TGTGCCAGCAGTTTATACCAGGGCCCTTACAATGAGCAGTTCTTC
length: 15; J: TRBJ2-5; D: .; size: few; V: TRBV12-3/TRBV12-4; CDR3: CASSFLADREETQYF; DNA: TGTGCCAGCAGTTTTCTCGCGGACAGAGAAGAGACCCAGTACTTC
length: 12; J: TRBJ1-1; D: TRBD1; size: many; V: TRBV6-5; CDR3: CASSAGTGEAFF; DNA: TGTGCCAGCAGCGCCGGGACAGGAGAAGCTTTCTTT
length: 16; J: TRBJ2-3; D: .; size: many; V: TRBV9; CDR3: CASSVELALRSDTQYF; DNA: TGTGCCAGCAGCGTAGAGTTAGCGCTCAGATCAGATACGCAGTATTTT
length: 15; J: TRBJ2-2; D: TRBD1; size: .; V: TRBV6-6; CDR3: CASRGTARNTGELFF; DNA: TGTGCCAGCAGAGGGACAGCCCGGAACACCGGGGAGCTGTTTTTT
length: 15; J: TRBJ2-7; D: TRBD1; size: many; V: TRBV4-1; CDR3: CASSQEDRGVYEQYF; DNA: TGCGCCAGCAGCCAGGAGGACAGGGGTGTCTACGAGCAGTACTTC
length: 18; J: TRBJ2-1; D: .; size: few; V: TRBV11-2; CDR3: CASSLPPEGGLSYNEQFF; DNA: TGTGCCAGCAGCTTGCCCCCCGAAGGAGGACTTTCCTACAATGAGCAGTTCTTC
length: 15; J: TRBJ1-5; D: TRBD1; size: .; V: TRBV27; CDR3: CASSLGTGGNRPQHF; DNA: TGTGCCAGCAGTTTGGGGACAGGGGGCAATCGGCCCCAGCATTTT
length: 16; J: TRBJ2-1; D: TRBD2; size: .; V: TRBV3-1; CDR3: CASSKAWRGVEGEQFF; DNA: TGTGCCAGCAGCAAAGCGTGGCGGGGGGTTGAGGGTGAGCAGTTCTTC
length: 13; J: TRBJ2-2; D: .; size: many; V: TRBV4-3; CDR3: CASSQGGFGELFF; DNA: TGCGCCAGCAGCCAAGGAGGATTTGGGGAGCTGTTTTTT
length: 14; J: TRBJ2-3; D: TRBD2; size: many; V: TRBV9; CDR3: CASSMGLPTDTQYF; DNA: TGTGCCAGCAGCATGGGACTACCCACAGATACGCAGTATTTT
length: 16; J: TRBJ2-3; D: .; size: few; V: TRBV12-3/TRBV12-4; CDR3: CASSFDSLGSTDTQYF; DNA: TGTGCCAGCAGTTTTGACTCCCTAGGGTCCACAGATACGCAGTATTTT
length: 15; J: TRBJ2-2; D: .; size: .; V: TRBV19; CDR3: CASLGGGINTGELFF; DNA: TGTGCCAGTTTAGGGGGAGGGATTAACACCGGGGAGCTGTTTTTT
length: 14; J: TRBJ2-3; D: .; size: .; V: TRBV28; CDR3: CASRWVGAVDTQYF; DNA: TGTGCCAGCAGGTGGGTGGGAGCTGTAGATACGCAGTATTTT
length: 14; J: TRBJ2-7; D: .; size: many; V: TRBV5-5; CDR3: CASSLGGASYEQYF; DNA: TGTGCCAGCAGCTTGGGAGGGGCCTCCTACGAGCAGTACTTC
length: 15; J: TRBJ2-7; D: .; size: once; V: TRBV6-2/TRBV6-3; CDR3: CASSYSTGVSYEQYF; DNA: TGTGCCAGCAGTTACTCAACGGGAGTATCCTACGAGCAGTACTTC
length: 15; J: TRBJ2-7; D: TRBD2; size: many; V: TRBV6-5; CDR3: CASSYYRGEGYEQYF; DNA: TGTGCCAGCAGTTACTATAGAGGGGAGGGCTACGAGCAGTACTTC
length: 16; J: TRBJ2-2; D: .; size: many; V: TRBV3-1; CDR3: CASSQMARTNTGELFF; DNA: TGTGCCAGCAGCCAAATGGCCAGGACGAACACCGGGGAGCTGTTTTTT
length: 11; J: TRBJ1-1; D: .; size: .; V: TRBV5-6; CDR3: CASSRTNEAFF; DNA: TGTGCCAGCAGCCGGACAAATGAAGCTTTCTTT
length: 16; J: TRBJ2-1; D: .; size: many; V: TRBV27; CDR3: CASSPYVGGAHNEQFF; DNA: TGTGCCAGCAGCCCATACGTAGGGGGGGCCCACAATGAGCAGTTCTTC
length: 12; J: TRBJ2-7; D: .; size: many; V: TRBV5-4; CDR3: CASSLGTYEQYF; DNA: TGTGCCAGCAGCTTGGGCACCTACGAGCAGTACTTC
length: 18; J: TRBJ2-6; D: .; size: many; V: TRBV2; CDR3: CASEERQVFYSGANVLTF; DNA: TGTGCCAGTGAGGAAAGACAGGTTTTTTACTCTGGGGCCAACGTCCTGACTTTC
length: 16; J: TRBJ2-3; D: TRBD2; size: many; V: TRBV13; CDR3: CASSFGRLREFNTQYF; DNA: TGTGCCAGCAGCTTTGGTCGTCTGCGGGAGTTTAATACGCAGTATTTT
length: 14; J: TRBJ2-1; D: TRBD2; size: few; V: TRBV12-3/TRBV12-4; CDR3: CASGGLAGNNEQFF; DNA: TGTGCCAGCGGCGGGCTAGCGGGAAACAATGAGCAGTTCTTC
length: 11; J: TRBJ1-1; D: .; size: many; V: TRBV11-2; CDR3: CASSWAVWAFF; DNA: TGTGCCAGCAGCTGGGCGGTGTGGGCTTTCTTT
length: 14; J: TRBJ2-4; D: .; size: many; V: TRBV12-3/TRBV12-4; CDR3: CASSTAEAKNIQYF; DNA: TGTGCCAGCAGTACAGCGGAAGCCAAAAACATTCAGTACTTC
length: 15; J: TRBJ2-7; D: .; size: many; V: TRBV11-2; CDR3: CASSPGRRPTYEQYF; DNA: TGTGCCAGCAGCCCTGGGAGAAGACCAACCTACGAGCAGTACTTC
length: 14; J: TRBJ2-2; D: TRBD1; size: few; V: TRBV5-6; CDR3: CASSLGTGYGELFF; DNA: TGTGCCAGCAGCTTGGGGACAGGGTACGGGGAGCTGTTTTTT
length: 16; J: TRBJ2-1; D: TRBD2; size: .; V: TRBV4-3; CDR3: CASSQGTSGVVNEQFF; DNA: TGCGCCAGCAGCCAAGGGACTAGCGGGGTTGTCAATGAGCAGTTCTTC